The TCR beta chain described here comes from a study of cytomegalovirus exposure and HLA in healthy donors. PCR employed 60 Vbeta and 13 Jbeta primers. TCRdb keeps only in-frame clones here, not all; method: immunoSEQ multiplex PCR. The sample carries about 150,000 clones, about 82% recorded once. The CDR3 is 14 residues long. V lost 7 bases and J lost 7; bases outside the gene matches: 11. CDR1 is SGHRS and CDR2 is YFSETQ in the germline V gene. Sample: PBMCs. The chain carries TRBV5-1 and TRBJ2-1, with 7 bases matching TRBD2. The clonotype comes from a woman aged 40 to 50 in good health and CMV-seropositive. This chain's CDR3 is CASGEGVLGNEQFF. CDR3 coding DNA: TGCGCCAGCGGGGAGGGAGTTCTAGGGAATGAGCAGTTCTTC.